These 9 T cell receptor beta chains were sequenced from one sample in a study of blood T cell repertoires in COVID-19. Sequencing was performed with immunoSEQ multiplex PCR; in TCRdb, only in-frame clones are kept and a portion is missing. Of around 40,000 clones listed, approximately 81% are singletons. Source material: peripheral blood. These receptors originate from a human donor in a cohort sampled during active COVID-19.

The chain has TRBV5-1 and TRBJ2-3; no definite D call. The CDR3 extends over 16 amino acids. Trimming took off 4 bases at V and 6 bases at J, with 21 bases between the two ends. From germline, CDR1 is SGHRS and CDR2 YFSETQ. CDR3: CASSPGSPFNSDTQYF. Here the CDR3 DNA reads TGCGCCAGCAGCCCCGGGTCACCTTTTAATTCGGATACGCAGTATTTT.

V is TRBV21-1 and J is TRBJ2-5; the table's D call of TRBD1 was not tested on the DNA. TRBV21-1 is a pseudogene segment. The CDR3 is 15 residues long. The CDR3 DNA reads as TGTGCCAGCAGCAAAGCGCTCACAGGGCGAGAGACCCAGTACTTC. It codes for CASSKALTGRETQYF.

The V gene is TRBV29-1, the J gene TRBJ2-7; tentatively, D is TRBD1 (8 bases). The ends were cut back, 8 bases at V and 0 bases at J, with 23 bases in the middle. The CDR3 has 16 amino acids. Germline CDR1 and CDR2: SQVTM and ANQGSEA. Here the CDR3 reads CSISGGRTGPSYEQYF. The DNA for the CDR3 is TGCAGCATTTCGGGGGGTCGGACAGGGCCCTCCTACGAGCAGTACTTC.

The V gene is TRBV15, the J gene TRBJ2-5; tentative D call: TRBD2 (5 bases). CDR3 length: 15 residues. Germline V CDR1 and CDR2: LNHNV, YYDKDF (reference sequence). V was cut by 1 base and J by 5 bases, with 14 bases left in between. The CDR3 DNA is TGTGCCACCAGCAGAGGTGCGGGCCGGAGTGAGACCCAGTACTTC. Its translation is CATSRGAGRSETQYF.

This clone was recorded only once. The chain has TRBV9 and TRBJ2-2; 9 bases map to TRBD2. The CDR3 sequence is 15 residues long. Germline-derived CDR1 and CDR2 are SGDLS and YYNGEE. J gave up 6 bases and V 4 bases, and 7 bases lay outside the gene matches. The CDR3 protein is CASSPGLAGSGELFF. Written as DNA, the CDR3 is TGTGCCAGCAGCCCTGGGCTAGCGGGGTCCGGGGAGCTGTTTTTT.

The CDR3: CASSLRYEQYF. DNA for the CDR3: TGTGCCAGCAGCTTACGGTACGAGCAGTACTTC. The chain uses TRBV7-2 and TRBJ2-7; D unclear. The CDR3 contains 11 residues. V gave up 2 bases and J gave up 4 bases, with 3 bases separating them. Germline lookup yields CDR1 SGHTA and CDR2 FQGNSA. The entire variable domain, with the rest obtained from reference TRBV7-2 and TRBJ2-7, is as follows: GAGVSQSPSNKVTEKGKDVELRCDPISGHTALYWYRQSLGQGLEFLIYFQGNSAPDKSGLPSDRFSAERTGGSVSTLTIQRTQQEDSAVYLCASSLRYEQYFGPGTRLTVT.

The rearrangement joins TRBV3-1 (or the pseudogene TRBV3-2) to TRBJ2-3; no reliable D call. CDR3 length: 11 amino acids. Per the germline V gene, CDR1 is LGHDT and CDR2 is YNNKEL (reference sequence). The ends were cut back, 9 bases at V and 6 bases at J, with 10 bases in the middle. The CDR3 coding sequence is TGTGCCAGTTCCCTGAGGGATACGCAGTATTTT. Translated, it gives CASSLRDTQYF.

This clone was seen only a few times. The V and J genes are TRBV18 and TRBJ1-6, with D perhaps TRBD1 (5 bases). V was clipped by 2 bases and J by 9 bases, with 14 bases between them. The CDR3 totals 15 residues. Germline CDR1 reads KGHSH; CDR2 reads LQKENI. CDR3 coding DNA: TGTGCCAGCTCACCAGATCGGGGGGAGGCTTCACCCCTCCACTTT. This encodes CASSPDRGEASPLHF.

This clone came up once. The chain combines TRBV6-6 with TRBJ2-7; 10 positions match TRBD2. V lost 6 bases, J lost 4 bases, and 9 bases stayed unmatched. The germline V gene has CDR1 MNHNY and CDR2 SVGAGI (reference sequence). The CDR3 sequence is 15 residues long. CDR3 region: CASRESGGGGYEQYF. The DNA for the CDR3 is TGTGCCAGCAGAGAGAGCGGGGGGGGAGGTTACGAGCAGTACTTC.